The T cell receptor (beta chain) described here comes from a study of blood T cells in healthy people across ages (dated by TCRdb to the mid-2010s). Describing the broader study: In model experiments, template switching captured roughly one uniquely barcoded TCR beta cDNA molecule for every two T cells. The study analyzed two additional independent replicas of 1 million unique cDNA reads from the same blood draw for two donors, one aged 18 to 30 and one aged 80 or older. Age-related changes in TCR beta repertoire diversity were measured in the study by deep sequencing normalized with unique cDNA molecular identifiers. Donors of different ages were randomly distributed across sequencing lanes to avoid experimental bias. Four age groups were formed from the donors: young (average roughly 15 years), middle-aged (approximately 40), aged (under 70) and long-lived (82).

Overall study outcomes, separate from this receptor: Compared with the aged group, more naive CD4+ T cells, fewer expanded clones and increased TCR diversity were shown by the long-lived group, suggesting age selection. Observed TCR beta diversity correlated strongly with the percentage of naive T cells measured by flow cytometry. Donor CMV infection status was unknown, potentially confounding age-related changes in expanded clonotypes. Bulk unsorted PBMC profiling prevented conclusive comparison of naive and antigen-experienced compartments. Observed TCR beta diversity per million T cells fell roughly linearly with age, and a significant reduction was already apparent by age around 40. Estimates of total diversity based on one million sequenced T cells were considered lower bounds and underestimates.

Donors were a few dozen systemically healthy Caucasian individuals from Russia aged roughly 6 to 90 years. Roughly 11 milliliters of peripheral blood were drawn from each donor into EDTA-treated Vacutainer tubes. Ficoll-Paque density-gradient centrifugation was used to isolate PBMCs, with at least 7 million per sample. Total RNA, at least 6 micrograms per sample, was extracted from PBMCs with Trizol reagent. For every donor, an aliquot of PBMCs went through flow cytometry to measure the percentages of naive CD45RAhigh/CD27high T cells. The method behind the library was 5' RACE. The run used an Illumina HiSeq 2500. A second roughly 6 to 12 cycle PCR used a sample-barcoded 5' primer and a J-beta primer mix. Each TCR beta cDNA molecule received a unique molecular identifier from a template-switch 5' adaptor carrying 12 random nucleotides. Each sample yielded at least 3 million CDR3-containing paired-end reads. The Mint cDNA synthesis kit, primed by a TRBC-specific oligonucleotide, was used to synthesize first-strand cDNA from all RNA. All cDNA was treated with uracil-DNA glycosylase and then went through a first 18-cycle PCR with the universal primers M1SS and BC2_uni_R. The authors processed their data as follows. Each sample was normalized by randomly selecting 1 million high-quality reads, each carrying a distinct molecular identifier. Reads sharing molecular identifiers were discarded rather than binned into consensus sequences. CDR3 identification, clonotype clustering and error correction used MiTCR with a Q25 quality threshold and the strictest error-elimination algorithm. A nonparametric unseen species model with Euler transformation was used to estimate lower-bound total TCR beta diversity. Clones were called with MiXCR by TCRdb after fastp trimmed the public reads at Q25, and only in-frame beta chains were retained. Each CDR3 protein appears once, grouped with its most common genes and DNA. The V and J calls, along with clone size, are taken from TCRdb and not from the paper's own processing. The sample table contains about 1,400,000 distinct CDR3 sequences; only one count was recorded for around 59% of them. The ten biggest clones cover more than 6% of the sample.

A remark on this clonotype: Its recognized antigen is unknown. A read error may be the cause here, since a much bigger clone is one base away.

This receptor was identified in a man between 18 and 35 years old in good health. Material for sequencing was blood.

The nucleotide sequence reads TGTGCCAGCAATCCCGGGACAGTCGATTCACTCCTCCACTTT. This yields the protein CASNPGTVDSLLHF. The chain links TRBV7-2 with TRBJ1-6, and 7 bases in between align with TRBD1. For CDR1 and CDR2, the germline V gene lists SGHTA and FQGNSA. The CDR3 starts with the cysteine, ends with the phenylalanine, and has 14 residues. CDR3 DNA only is kept here, 42 bases in frame from base 1.